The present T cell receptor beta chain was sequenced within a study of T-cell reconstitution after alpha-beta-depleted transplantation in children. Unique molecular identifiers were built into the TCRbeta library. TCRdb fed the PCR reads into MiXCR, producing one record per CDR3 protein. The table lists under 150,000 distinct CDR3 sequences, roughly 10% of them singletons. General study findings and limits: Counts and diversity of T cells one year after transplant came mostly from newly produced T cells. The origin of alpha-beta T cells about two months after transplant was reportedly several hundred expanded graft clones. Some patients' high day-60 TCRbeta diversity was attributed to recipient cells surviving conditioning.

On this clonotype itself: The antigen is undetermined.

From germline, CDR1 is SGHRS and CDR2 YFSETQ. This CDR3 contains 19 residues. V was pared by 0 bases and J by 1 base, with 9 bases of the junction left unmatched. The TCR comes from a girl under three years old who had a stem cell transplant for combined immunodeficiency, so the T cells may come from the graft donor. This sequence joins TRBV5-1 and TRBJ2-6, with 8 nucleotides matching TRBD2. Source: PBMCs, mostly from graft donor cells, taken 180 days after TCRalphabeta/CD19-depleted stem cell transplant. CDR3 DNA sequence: TGCGCCAGCAGCTTGGCCCCGGGGGGGGGCAAATCTGGGGCCAACGTCCTGACTTTC. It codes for CASSLAPGGGKSGANVLTF. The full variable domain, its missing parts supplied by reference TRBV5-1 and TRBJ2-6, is KAGVTQTPRYLIKTRGQQVTLSCSPISGHRSVSWYQQTPGQGLQFLFEYFSETQRNKGNFPGRFSGRQFSNSRSEMNVSTLELGDSALYLCASSLAPGGGKSGANVLTFGAGSRLTVL.